The rows below give T cell receptor beta chains drawn from one sample of a study of cytomegalovirus exposure and HLA in healthy donors. Some clones are missing from TCRdb's copy, which holds only in-frame ones; the method was immunoSEQ multiplex PCR. This sample has roughly 150,000 clones, with about 89% found just once. Sequenced input: PBMCs. These receptors all stem from a young woman in good health and CMV-seropositive. CDR3s include the opening cysteine and the closing phenylalanine or tryptophan. The D gene is left open where the match is weak. Only some rows state a clone size, as once, few, many or a class for expanded clones.

>NA|once|TRBV7-9|TRBJ2-7
CASSQAAYEQYF
TGTGCCAGCAGCCAGGCTGCCTACGAGCAGTACTTC
>NA|NA|TRBV28|TRBJ1-5
CASSLQVNQPQHF
TGTGCCAGCAGTTTACAGGTTAATCAGCCCCAGCATTTT
>NA|once|TRBV7-7|TRBJ1-5
CASSLGQNQPQHF
TGTGCTAGCAGCTTAGGACAGAATCAGCCCCAGCATTTT
>NA|NA|TRBV28|TRBJ2-3
CASSPGVADTQYF
TGTGCCAGCAGTCCGGGAGTCGCAGATACGCAGTATTTT
>NA|NA|TRBV29-1|TRBJ2-7
CSAYRDNEQYF
TGCAGCGCATACAGGGATAACGAGCAGTACTTC
>NA|few|TRBV30|TRBJ1-1
CAWIWGRTEAFF
TGTGCCTGGATATGGGGGAGGACTGAAGCTTTCTTT
>TRBD2|NA|TRBV28|TRBJ2-2
CASSLATSGRENTGELFF
TGTGCCAGCAGTTTAGCGACTAGCGGGAGAGAAAACACCGGGGAGCTGTTTTTT
>TRBD1|NA|TRBV5-1|TRBJ2-1
CASSPGQGALNEQFF
TGCGCCAGCAGCCCCGGACAGGGGGCGCTGAATGAGCAGTTCTTC
>TRBD2|NA|TRBV4-1|TRBJ2-7
CASSLKILAGGSYEQYF
TGCGCCAGCAGCCTCAAGATCCTAGCGGGAGGTTCCTACGAGCAGTACTTC
>NA|NA|TRBV6-1|TRBJ1-1
CASTPPGGRNTEAFF
TGTGCCAGCACCCCCCCGGGGGGAAGGAACACTGAAGCTTTCTTT
>NA|NA|TRBV15|TRBJ2-7
CATSRQTGRYEQYF
TGTGCCACCAGCCGACAGACAGGGAGGTACGAGCAGTACTTC
>NA|once|TRBV18|TRBJ1-2
CASSPGHANYGYTF
TGTGCCAGCTCACCGGGACATGCAAACTATGGCTACACCTTC
>TRBD2|NA|TRBV6-5|TRBJ2-3
CASSRLAGADTQYF
TGTGCCAGCAGTCGACTAGCGGGAGCAGATACGCAGTATTTT
>NA|NA|TRBV4-2|TRBJ2-1
CASSQDRGNNEQFF
TGTGCCAGCAGCCAAGATCGAGGGAACAATGAGCAGTTCTTC
>NA|NA|TRBV5-1|TRBJ2-7
CASSIQDTYYEQYF
TGCGCCAGCAGCATACAGGACACTTACTACGAGCAGTACTTC
>NA|few|TRBV18|TRBJ1-1
CASSPADMNTEAFF
TGTGCCAGCTCACCAGCAGACATGAACACTGAAGCTTTCTTT
>NA|NA|TRBV29-1|TRBJ2-3
CSVEEGEGTDTQYF
TGCAGCGTTGAAGAAGGGGAGGGCACAGATACGCAGTATTTT